This T cell receptor beta chain was recorded in a study of blood T cell repertoires in COVID-19 (dated by TCRdb to about 2020). For the wider study: The collaborator samples originated in the United States, Italy and Spain and spanned the acute and convalescent phases of COVID-19. The prospective study material was composed of cDNA or gDNA derived from T cells, B-cell-depleted T cells, or PBMCs. Subjects who had been exposed to COVID-19, were actively infected with it, or had recovered from it provided the deeply sampled blood TCRbeta repertoires that made up the dataset. A freely available public database, intended as a resource for researchers studying the immune response to SARS-CoV-2, is where the repertoires were released. The samples were drawn from the first 160 participants of the ongoing ImmuneRACE study and from 1,200 or so subjects provided by 6 global collaborators. A de-identified subject ID, COVID-19 status, age in years and sex were almost always included in the sample metadata. HLA class I and class II types, where available, came from metadata supplied by the sample provider rather than from assay-based typing.

The germline V gene encodes CDR1 SGHAT and CDR2 FQNNGV. The CDR3 runs 12 residues from the cysteine to the phenylalanine. Only CDR3 DNA is held: 36 bases, read in frame from base 1. A distance of 4 bases separates the germline ends of V and J, which lose 0 bases and 7 bases respectively. Broader findings and caveats from the paper: How much clinical and demographic metadata was included differed by source and by participant, and the metadata was provided uncurated.

The immunoSEQ Assay, a bias-controlled multiplex PCR, was used to amplify TCRbeta CDR3 regions from genomic DNA. Concerning the study's data processing: The number of nucleated cells in each sample was estimated by amplification of reference gene primers within the assay. To quantify the absolute abundance of each unique TCRbeta CDR3 rearrangement, sequence reads were collapsed and filtered. For each sample, productive Simpson clonality was calculated as the square root of Simpson's diversity index over productive rearrangements. Here the immuneACCESS table is served through TCRdb, limited to in-frame sequences with V and J called. Missing clones are a known gap in these copies; in checked studies unresolved V genes cover under half, and the rest lacks a known reason. Clonal size and the V and J genes are those of that table, whereas D and trimming came from the DNA. The sample has about 210,000 clones on record, under 90% of them singletons. The top ten constitute roughly 2.5% of the sample.

Each collaborating institution followed its own protocols to collect whole blood in K2EDTA tubes. For TCRbeta analysis, collaborators shipped samples as frozen whole blood, isolated PBMCs, or DNA extracted from either of those sample types. Notes on this clone: Its binding antigen is unknown. Base qualities are not recorded, but no much larger clone differs from it by a single base.

The receptor chain draws on TRBV11-2 and TRBJ1-5, with the D segment identity uncertain. Sequencing was done on a sample of peripheral blood. The origin of this receptor is a woman between 35 and 50 years old with active or convalescent COVID-19. The CDR3 corresponds to CASSLESQPQHF. The DNA reads TGTGCCAGCAGCTTAGAGAGCCAGCCCCAGCATTTT. Beyond the CDR3, the reference TRBV11-2 and TRBJ1-5 genes provide the residues; the full variable domain reads: EAGVAQSPRYKIIEKRQSVAFWCNPISGHATLYWYQQILGQGPKLLIQFQNNGVVDDSQLPKDRFSAERLKGVDSTLKIQPAKLEDSAVYLCASSLESQPQHFGDGTRLSIL.